Listed below are T cell receptor beta chains from one sample, sequenced in a study of cytomegalovirus exposure and HLA in healthy donors. Measured with immunoSEQ multiplex PCR; TCRdb has only the in-frame clones, and not every one. The sample includes 150,000 to 200,000 clones, about 80% seen only once; the top ten take approximately 1%. Sample: PBMCs. The receptor source for this set is a woman aged 40 to 50 in good health and CMV-seronegative. The CDR3 runs from the conserved cysteine through the conserved F or W. The order of the fields is J gene, CDR3 length, clone size, V gene, D gene, CDR3 protein, CDR3 DNA. D genes are given only for firm matches. Size is omitted from some rows. Given values are once, few, many or a class for expanded clones.

J gene: TRBJ2-2; CDR3 length: 14; clone size: -; V gene: TRBV30; D gene: TRBD2; CDR3 protein: CACPPSSGTGELFF; CDR3 DNA: TGTGCCTGCCCCCCGTCTAGCGGGACCGGGGAGCTGTTTTTT
J gene: TRBJ2-5; CDR3 length: 16; clone size: -; V gene: TRBV7-7; D gene: TRBD2; CDR3 protein: CASSLGLAGGTETQYF; CDR3 DNA: TGTGCTAGCAGCTTAGGACTGGCGGGAGGTACCGAGACCCAGTACTTC
J gene: TRBJ2-7; CDR3 length: 15; clone size: -; V gene: TRBV19; D gene: TRBD1; CDR3 protein: CASSVKGQGAYEQYF; CDR3 DNA: TGTGCCAGTAGTGTTAAGGGACAGGGGGCTTACGAGCAGTACTTC
J gene: TRBJ2-7; CDR3 length: 14; clone size: few; V gene: TRBV5-1; D gene: -; CDR3 protein: CASSLGPPTYEQYF; CDR3 DNA: TGCGCCAGCAGCTTGGGGCCGCCGACCTACGAGCAGTACTTC
J gene: TRBJ1-4; CDR3 length: 15; clone size: few; V gene: TRBV7-9; D gene: -; CDR3 protein: CASSLGGGLREKLFF; CDR3 DNA: TGTGCCAGCAGCTTAGGGGGCGGCCTCCGGGAAAAACTGTTTTTT
J gene: TRBJ1-2; CDR3 length: 16; clone size: -; V gene: TRBV5-6; D gene: -; CDR3 protein: CASRFTIFDSTDGYTF; CDR3 DNA: TGTGCCAGCAGATTTACGATCTTCGACAGTACGGATGGCTACACCTTC
J gene: TRBJ2-1; CDR3 length: 15; clone size: once; V gene: TRBV6-5; D gene: TRBD1; CDR3 protein: CASSPWDRGFNEQFF; CDR3 DNA: TGTGCCAGCAGCCCTTGGGACAGGGGTTTCAATGAGCAGTTCTTC
J gene: TRBJ2-3; CDR3 length: 15; clone size: -; V gene: TRBV6-5; D gene: TRBD2; CDR3 protein: CASSSSGRSFDTQYF; CDR3 DNA: TGTGCCAGCAGTTCTAGCGGGCGCAGTTTCGATACGCAGTATTTT
J gene: TRBJ2-1; CDR3 length: 16; clone size: -; V gene: TRBV2; D gene: TRBD2; CDR3 protein: CASRGLAASSYNEQFF; CDR3 DNA: TGTGCCAGCAGAGGACTAGCGGCAAGCTCCTACAATGAGCAGTTCTTC
J gene: TRBJ2-1; CDR3 length: 12; clone size: -; V gene: TRBV27; D gene: -; CDR3 protein: CAGEAVYNEQFF; CDR3 DNA: TGTGCTGGGGAGGCGGTCTACAATGAGCAGTTCTTC
J gene: TRBJ1-2; CDR3 length: 14; clone size: -; V gene: TRBV6-1; D gene: -; CDR3 protein: CASTSGARNYGYTF; CDR3 DNA: TGTGCCAGCACTTCAGGGGCCCGTAACTATGGCTACACCTTC
J gene: TRBJ1-1; CDR3 length: 14; clone size: once; V gene: TRBV6-1; D gene: TRBD1; CDR3 protein: CASSLQGANTEAFF; CDR3 DNA: TGTGCCAGCAGTTTACAGGGGGCGAACACTGAAGCTTTCTTT
J gene: TRBJ2-7; CDR3 length: 14; clone size: -; V gene: TRBV2; D gene: TRBD2; CDR3 protein: CASGLAGGLYEQYF; CDR3 DNA: TGTGCCAGCGGGCTAGCGGGAGGTCTCTACGAGCAGTACTTC
J gene: TRBJ1-2; CDR3 length: 15; clone size: -; V gene: TRBV5-1; D gene: TRBD1; CDR3 protein: CASGLTGAPNYGYTF; CDR3 DNA: TGCGCCAGCGGCCTAACAGGGGCTCCGAACTATGGCTACACCTTC
J gene: TRBJ1-2; CDR3 length: 13; clone size: -; V gene: TRBV2; D gene: -; CDR3 protein: CASSEGEGFGYTF; CDR3 DNA: TGTGCCAGCAGCGAAGGGGAGGGTTTTGGCTACACCTTC
J gene: TRBJ2-1; CDR3 length: 15; clone size: -; V gene: TRBV5-4; D gene: TRBD1; CDR3 protein: CASKADRGSYNEQFF; CDR3 DNA: TGTGCCAGCAAGGCCGACAGGGGCTCCTACAATGAGCAGTTCTTC
J gene: TRBJ2-3; CDR3 length: 14; clone size: -; V gene: TRBV10-3; D gene: TRBD2; CDR3 protein: CAAWEGQVIDTQYF; CDR3 DNA: TGTGCCGCCTGGGAGGGCCAGGTTATAGATACGCAGTATTTT
J gene: TRBJ1-5; CDR3 length: 14; clone size: -; V gene: TRBV28; D gene: -; CDR3 protein: CATRGGASNQPQHF; CDR3 DNA: TGTGCCACCCGTGGAGGGGCGAGCAATCAGCCCCAGCATTTT
J gene: TRBJ1-1; CDR3 length: 11; clone size: -; V gene: TRBV29-1; D gene: -; CDR3 protein: CSAGVGTEAFF; CDR3 DNA: TGCAGCGCTGGGGTAGGGACAGAAGCTTTCTTT
J gene: TRBJ1-4; CDR3 length: 16; clone size: -; V gene: TRBV4-2; D gene: -; CDR3 protein: CASSHPTGDGNEKLFF; CDR3 DNA: TGTGCCAGCAGCCACCCCACGGGGGACGGAAATGAAAAACTGTTTTTT
J gene: TRBJ1-5; CDR3 length: 14; clone size: -; V gene: TRBV5-4; D gene: -; CDR3 protein: CASSLGGSNQPQHF; CDR3 DNA: TGTGCCAGCAGCCTCGGGGGTAGCAATCAGCCCCAGCATTTT
J gene: TRBJ1-2; CDR3 length: 15; clone size: -; V gene: TRBV18; D gene: TRBD1; CDR3 protein: CASSPETQGAQGYTF; CDR3 DNA: TGTGCCAGCTCACCAGAGACACAGGGGGCTCAGGGCTACACCTTC
J gene: TRBJ2-2; CDR3 length: 16; clone size: -; V gene: TRBV6-5; D gene: TRBD1; CDR3 protein: CASSFYGQGNTGELFF; CDR3 DNA: TGTGCCAGCAGTTTCTATGGACAGGGGAACACCGGGGAGCTGTTTTTT
J gene: TRBJ2-5; CDR3 length: 16; clone size: -; V gene: TRBV27; D gene: -; CDR3 protein: CASSFLGVTAQETQYF; CDR3 DNA: TGTGCCAGCAGTTTTCTGGGTGTGACAGCACAAGAGACCCAGTACTTC
J gene: TRBJ1-3; CDR3 length: 16; clone size: -; V gene: TRBV2; D gene: -; CDR3 protein: CASSGDRTTGGNTIYF; CDR3 DNA: TGTGCCAGCAGTGGCGACAGGACAACTGGGGGAAACACCATATATTTT
J gene: TRBJ2-1; CDR3 length: 15; clone size: -; V gene: TRBV5-1; D gene: TRBD2; CDR3 protein: CASSPAEAGVDEQFF; CDR3 DNA: TGCGCCAGCAGCCCCGCGGAAGCGGGAGTGGATGAGCAGTTCTTC